What follows describes a single TCR beta chain. The antigen is not known. This sample is drawn from a study of T cells expressing NK-cell markers. The study's findings and limits: Five or six donors showed dominant NKG2C+ clonotypes comprising about 1.0-7.5% of their CD8+ T cells. It remained uncertain whether the expanded NKG2C+ T cell clones were specific for HCMV antigens.

The germline V gene encodes CDR1 SGHDT and CDR2 YYEEEE. CDR3 length equals 15 residues. TCRdb reprocessed the 5' RACE reads; each CDR3 protein has one entry and no DNA is given. In total, the table holds around 140,000 distinct CDR3 sequences. The sample taken for sequencing was blood T cells: a sorted CD56 or NKG2C T cell subset, CD4+ or CD8+ T cells, or bulk PBMC T cells (not recorded which). The chain uses TRBV5-6 and TRBJ2-1. The clonotype comes from a man younger than 35 in good health. CDR3 protein: CASSLAEMSYNEQFF.